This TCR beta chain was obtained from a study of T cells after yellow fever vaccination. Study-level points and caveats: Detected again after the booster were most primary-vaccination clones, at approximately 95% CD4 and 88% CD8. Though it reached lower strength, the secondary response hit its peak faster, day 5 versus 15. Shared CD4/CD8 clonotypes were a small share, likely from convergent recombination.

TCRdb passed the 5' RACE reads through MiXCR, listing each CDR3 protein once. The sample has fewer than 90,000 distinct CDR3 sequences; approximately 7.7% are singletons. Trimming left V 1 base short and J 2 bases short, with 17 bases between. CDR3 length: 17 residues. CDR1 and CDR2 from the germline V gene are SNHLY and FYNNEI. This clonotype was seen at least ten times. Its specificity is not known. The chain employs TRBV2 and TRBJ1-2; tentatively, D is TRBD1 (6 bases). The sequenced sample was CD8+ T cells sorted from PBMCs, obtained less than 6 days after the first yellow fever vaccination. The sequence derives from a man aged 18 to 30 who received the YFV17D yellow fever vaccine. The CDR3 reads CASSEGPGGAYNYGYTF. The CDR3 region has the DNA TGTGCCAGCAGTGAAGGTCCGGGGGGGGCCTACAACTATGGCTACACCTTC. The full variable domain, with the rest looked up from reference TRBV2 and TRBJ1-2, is EPEVTQTPSHQVTQMGQEVILRCVPISNHLYFYWYRQILGQKVEFLVSFYNNEISEKSEIFDDQFSVERPDGSNFTLKIRSTKLEDSAMYFCASSEGPGGAYNYGYTFGSGTRLTVV.